The clone carrying this TCR beta chain was seen repeatedly, ten times or more. CDR3 length: 15 residues. CDR1 is SGHTA and CDR2 is FQGNSA in the germline V gene. The J segment lost 8 bases and the V segment lost 2 bases, leaving 10 bases of the junction unmatched. TCRdb re-analysed the RT-PCR reads in MiXCR, keeping a single row per CDR3 protein. The sample consists of more than 550,000 distinct CDR3 sequences, more than 13% of them appearing once. The gene calls are TRBV7-2 and TRBJ1-2; 8 bases are shared with TRBD1. The specimen sequenced was memory CD4+ T cells from blood. The receptor's source is a female donor in good health, serving as a healthy control. CDR3 sequence reads: CASSLTGQGARGYTF. DNA of the CDR3: TGTGCCAGCAGCTTAACGGGGCAGGGGGCAAGAGGCTACACCTTC.